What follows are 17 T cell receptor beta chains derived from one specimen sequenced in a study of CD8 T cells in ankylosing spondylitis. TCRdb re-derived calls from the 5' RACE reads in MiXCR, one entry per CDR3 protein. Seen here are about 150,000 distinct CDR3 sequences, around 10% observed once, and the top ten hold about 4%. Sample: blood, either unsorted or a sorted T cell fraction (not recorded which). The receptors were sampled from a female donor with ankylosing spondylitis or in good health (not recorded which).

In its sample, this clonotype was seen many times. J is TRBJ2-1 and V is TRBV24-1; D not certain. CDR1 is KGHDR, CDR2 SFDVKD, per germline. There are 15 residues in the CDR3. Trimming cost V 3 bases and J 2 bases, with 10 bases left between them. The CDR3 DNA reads TGTGCCACCAGTGATCCCACACCTCCCTACAATGAGCAGTTCTTC. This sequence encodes CATSDPTPPYNEQFF.

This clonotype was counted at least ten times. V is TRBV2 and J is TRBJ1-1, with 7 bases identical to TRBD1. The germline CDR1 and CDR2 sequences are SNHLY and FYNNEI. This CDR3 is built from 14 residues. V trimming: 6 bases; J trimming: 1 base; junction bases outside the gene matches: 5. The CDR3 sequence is CASRRRQGNTEAFF. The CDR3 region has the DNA TGTGCCAGCAGGCGACGACAGGGGAACACTGAAGCTTTCTTT.

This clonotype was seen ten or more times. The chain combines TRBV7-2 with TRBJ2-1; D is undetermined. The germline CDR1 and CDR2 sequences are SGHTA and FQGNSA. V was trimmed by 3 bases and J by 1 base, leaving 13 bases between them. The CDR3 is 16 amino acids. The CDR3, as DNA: TGTGCCAGCAGCTTGTATGCGGTACCGTCCTACAATGAGCAGTTCTTC. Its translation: CASSLYAVPSYNEQFF.

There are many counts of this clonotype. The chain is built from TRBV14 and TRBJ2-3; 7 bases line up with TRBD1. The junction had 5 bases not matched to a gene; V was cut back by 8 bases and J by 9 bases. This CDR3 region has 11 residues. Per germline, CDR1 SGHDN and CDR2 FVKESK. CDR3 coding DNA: TGTGCCAGCTCGCAGGGGGTGACGCAGTATTTT. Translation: CASSQGVTQYF.

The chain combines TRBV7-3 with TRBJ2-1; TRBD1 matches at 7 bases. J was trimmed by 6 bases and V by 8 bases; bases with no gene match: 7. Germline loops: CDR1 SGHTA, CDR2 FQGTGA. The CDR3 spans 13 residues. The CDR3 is CASSLTGVNEQFF. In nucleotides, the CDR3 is TGTGCCAGCTCCTTAACAGGGGTCAATGAGCAGTTCTTC.

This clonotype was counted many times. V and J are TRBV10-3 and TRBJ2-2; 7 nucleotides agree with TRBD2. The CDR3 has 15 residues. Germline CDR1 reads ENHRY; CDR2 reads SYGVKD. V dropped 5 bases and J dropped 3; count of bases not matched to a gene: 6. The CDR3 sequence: CAISRTRIDTGELFF. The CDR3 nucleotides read TGTGCCATCAGTCGGACTAGGATAGACACCGGGGAGCTGTTTTTT.

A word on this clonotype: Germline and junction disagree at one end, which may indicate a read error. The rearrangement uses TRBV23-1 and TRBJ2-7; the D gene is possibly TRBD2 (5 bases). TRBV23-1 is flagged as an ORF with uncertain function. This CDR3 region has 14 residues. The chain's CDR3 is CASSIPSISYELYF. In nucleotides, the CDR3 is TGCGCCAGCAGTATCCCTAGCATATCCTACGAGCTGTACTTC.

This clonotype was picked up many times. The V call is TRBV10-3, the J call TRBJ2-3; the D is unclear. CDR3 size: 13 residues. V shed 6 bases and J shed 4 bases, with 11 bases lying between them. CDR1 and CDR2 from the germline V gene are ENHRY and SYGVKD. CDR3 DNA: TGTGCCATCAGCCCTCTAGGTGCAGATACGCAGTATTTT. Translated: CAISPLGADTQYF.

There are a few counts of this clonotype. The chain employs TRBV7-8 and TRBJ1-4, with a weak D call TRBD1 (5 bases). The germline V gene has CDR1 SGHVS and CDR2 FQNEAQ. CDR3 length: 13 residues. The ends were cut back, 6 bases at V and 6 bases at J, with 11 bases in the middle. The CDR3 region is CASRRGGYEKLFF. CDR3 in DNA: TGTGCCAGCAGGCGCGGGGGTTATGAAAAACTGTTTTTT. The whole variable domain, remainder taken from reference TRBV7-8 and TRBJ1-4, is GAGVSQSPRYKVAKRGQDVALRCDPISGHVSLFWYQQALGQGPEFLTYFQNEAQLDKSGLPSDRFFAERPEGSVSTLKIQRTQQEDSAVYLCASRRGGYEKLFFGSGTQLSVL.

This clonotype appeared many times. The DNA for the CDR3 is TGTGCCAGCTATACTACAGATTATCAAAAGGGCTACACCTTC. Translating gives CASYTTDYQKGYTF. This sequence joins TRBV11-2 and TRBJ1-2; no definite D call. This CDR3 region has 14 residues. Germline V gives CDR1 SGHAT, CDR2 FQNNGV. The germline V and J ends were trimmed by 8 bases and 8 bases, with 21 bases remaining between them.

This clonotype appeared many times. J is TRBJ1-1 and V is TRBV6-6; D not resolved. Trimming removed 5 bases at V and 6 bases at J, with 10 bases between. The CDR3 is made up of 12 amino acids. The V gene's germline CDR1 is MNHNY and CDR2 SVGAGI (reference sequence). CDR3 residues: CASSPHRAEAFF. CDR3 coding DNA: TGTGCCAGCAGTCCGCACCGGGCTGAAGCTTTCTTT.

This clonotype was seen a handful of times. The CDR3 DNA is TGTGCCAGCAGTGGGGGACAGAGCTCCTACAATGAGCAGTTCTTC. Protein product: CASSGGQSSYNEQFF. This chain uses TRBV6-1 with TRBJ2-1; 7 nucleotides align to TRBD1. This CDR3 comprises 15 residues. After removal of 4 bases from V and 0 bases from J, the junction contained 3 bases not matched to a gene. From germline, CDR1 is MNHNS and CDR2 SASEGT.

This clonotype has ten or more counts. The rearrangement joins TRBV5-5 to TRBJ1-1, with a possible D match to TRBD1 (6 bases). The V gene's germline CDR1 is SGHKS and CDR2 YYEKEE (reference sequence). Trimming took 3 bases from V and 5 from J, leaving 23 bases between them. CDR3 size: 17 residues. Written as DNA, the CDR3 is TGTGCCAGCAGCTGGGGGGCACAGGGCGACGGTAGGACTGAAGCTTTCTTT. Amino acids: CASSWGAQGDGRTEAFF.

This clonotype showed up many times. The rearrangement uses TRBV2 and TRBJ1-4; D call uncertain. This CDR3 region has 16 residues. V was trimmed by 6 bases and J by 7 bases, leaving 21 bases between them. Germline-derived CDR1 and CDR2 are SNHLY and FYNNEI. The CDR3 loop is CASSLNRAAWGEKLFF. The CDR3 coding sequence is TGTGCCAGCAGCCTCAATCGGGCAGCCTGGGGTGAAAAACTGTTTTTT.

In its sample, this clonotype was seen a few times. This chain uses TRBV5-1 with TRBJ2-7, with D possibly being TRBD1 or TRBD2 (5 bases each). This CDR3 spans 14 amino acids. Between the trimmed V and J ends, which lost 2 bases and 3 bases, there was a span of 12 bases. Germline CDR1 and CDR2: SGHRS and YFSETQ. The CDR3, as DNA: TGCGCCAGCAGCTTAACGGGGCTGGGCTACGAGCAGTACTTC. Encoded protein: CASSLTGLGYEQYF. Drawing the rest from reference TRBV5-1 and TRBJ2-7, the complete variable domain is KAGVTQTPRYLIKTRGQQVTLSCSPISGHRSVSWYQQTPGQGLQFLFEYFSETQRNKGNFPGRFSGRQFSNSRSEMNVSTLELGDSALYLCASSLTGLGYEQYFGPGTRLTVT.

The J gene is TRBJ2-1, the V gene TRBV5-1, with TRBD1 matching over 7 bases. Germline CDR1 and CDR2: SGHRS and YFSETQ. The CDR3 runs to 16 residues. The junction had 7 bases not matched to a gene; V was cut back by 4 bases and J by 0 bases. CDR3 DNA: TGCGCCAGCAGCGGATTGACAGGGAGCTCCTACAATGAGCAGTTCTTC. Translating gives CASSGLTGSSYNEQFF.

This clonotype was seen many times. CDR3 sequence reads: CASRRGRGEKLFF. Here the CDR3 DNA reads TGTGCCAGCAGACGGGGGCGGGGTGAAAAACTGTTTTTT. The J gene is TRBJ1-4, the V gene TRBV7-2, with D maybe TRBD1 (6 bases). The CDR3 spans 13 residues. Germline CDR1 SGHTA, CDR2 FQGNSA. V was pared by 6 bases and J by 7 bases, with 12 bases between.